These T cell receptor beta chains were read from a single sample in a study of blood T cells in healthy people across ages. TCRdb reanalysed the 5' RACE reads using MiXCR and keeps one entry per CDR3 protein. The data show roughly 680,000 distinct CDR3 sequences, under 65% seen once. The sequenced sample consisted of blood. The receptors here all came from a woman of 80 years or more in good health. The CDR3 runs from the conserved cysteine through the conserved F or W. D genes are given only for firm matches. The listing skips clone size in some rows; elsewhere it reads once, few, many or a size class.

D gene: .; J gene: TRBJ1-6; V gene: TRBV12-3/TRBV12-4; clone size: .; CDR3 DNA: TGTGCCAGCAGCCTTATGGCGAATTCACCCCTCCACTTT; CDR3 protein: CASSLMANSPLHF
D gene: TRBD2; J gene: TRBJ2-7; V gene: TRBV18; clone size: many; CDR3 DNA: TGTGCCAGCTCATCTGGACTAGCGGGAGTTGAGCAGTACTTC; CDR3 protein: CASSSGLAGVEQYF
D gene: .; J gene: TRBJ1-5; V gene: TRBV7-2; clone size: .; CDR3 DNA: TGTGCCGGCAGCTTGGAGGCCGTCCGGACCCAGCATTTT; CDR3 protein: CAGSLEAVRTQHF
D gene: TRBD1; J gene: TRBJ2-7; V gene: TRBV20-1; clone size: many; CDR3 DNA: TGCAGTGCTAGCGGACAGGGTGTCTATGAGCAGTACTTC; CDR3 protein: CSASGQGVYEQYF
D gene: .; J gene: TRBJ2-5; V gene: TRBV29-1; clone size: .; CDR3 DNA: TGCAGCGTTGATAGGTCAATGGAGACCCAGTACTTC; CDR3 protein: CSVDRSMETQYF
D gene: .; J gene: TRBJ2-1; V gene: TRBV29-1; clone size: once; CDR3 DNA: TGCAGCGTTGACCAGGGCGTCCCCGGCAATGAGCAGTTCTTC; CDR3 protein: CSVDQGVPGNEQFF
D gene: .; J gene: TRBJ2-1; V gene: TRBV20-1; clone size: .; CDR3 DNA: TGCAGTGCTAGAGATCGCCAGGGCTACAATGAGCAGTTCTTC; CDR3 protein: CSARDRQGYNEQFF
D gene: .; J gene: TRBJ2-1; V gene: TRBV27; clone size: few; CDR3 DNA: TGTGCCAGCAGTTTTGGGGTTTCGATGGATGAGCAGTTCTTC; CDR3 protein: CASSFGVSMDEQFF
D gene: .; J gene: TRBJ2-4; V gene: TRBV11-2; clone size: once; CDR3 DNA: TGTGCCAGCACTGGGAACAGGGCCTCACCGTACTTC; CDR3 protein: CASTGNRASPYF
D gene: .; J gene: TRBJ2-3; V gene: TRBV7-3; clone size: .; CDR3 DNA: TGTGCCAGCAGCTTTGACGGGAACACAGATACGCAGTATTTT; CDR3 protein: CASSFDGNTDTQYF
D gene: TRBD2; J gene: TRBJ2-3; V gene: TRBV27; clone size: few; CDR3 DNA: TGTGCCAGCAGACCCGGGACTAGTAAAGATACGCAGTATTTT; CDR3 protein: CASRPGTSKDTQYF
D gene: .; J gene: TRBJ2-5; V gene: TRBV27; clone size: many; CDR3 DNA: TGTGCCAGCAGACCTATGATTAGCCCACAAGAGACCCAGTACTTC; CDR3 protein: CASRPMISPQETQYF
D gene: .; J gene: TRBJ1-2; V gene: TRBV21-1; clone size: few; CDR3 DNA: TGTGCCAGCCCCGACGGAGGGATAGACTATGGCTACACCTTC; CDR3 protein: CASPDGGIDYGYTF
D gene: TRBD2; J gene: TRBJ2-7; V gene: TRBV16; clone size: .; CDR3 DNA: TGTGCCAGCAGCCAACCCGGGACTAGTTCCTACGAGCAGTACTTC; CDR3 protein: CASSQPGTSSYEQYF
D gene: .; J gene: TRBJ2-6; V gene: TRBV4-2; clone size: .; CDR3 DNA: TGTGCCAGCAGCCAAGATTTAAACTCTGGGGCCAACGTCCTGACTTTC; CDR3 protein: CASSQDLNSGANVLTF
D gene: .; J gene: TRBJ2-5; V gene: TRBV12-3/TRBV12-4; clone size: many; CDR3 DNA: TGTGCCAGCAGTTTAAGAAGCCAGGGCCAAGAGACCCAGTACTTC; CDR3 protein: CASSLRSQGQETQYF
D gene: TRBD2; J gene: TRBJ2-1; V gene: TRBV9; clone size: many; CDR3 DNA: TGTGCCAGCAGCGTATTTAGCGGGGGATACAATGAGCAGTTCTTC; CDR3 protein: CASSVFSGGYNEQFF
D gene: TRBD1; J gene: TRBJ2-7; V gene: TRBV28; clone size: .; CDR3 DNA: TGTGCCAGCAAAGAAAGGGGGACAGGGTCCTACGAGCAGTACTTC; CDR3 protein: CASKERGTGSYEQYF
D gene: .; J gene: TRBJ2-7; V gene: TRBV29-1; clone size: few; CDR3 DNA: TGCAGCGGGGCCATTCGGGGGGAGCAGTACTTC; CDR3 protein: CSGAIRGEQYF
D gene: .; J gene: TRBJ2-7; V gene: TRBV20-1; clone size: .; CDR3 DNA: TGCAGTGCTAGAGAGGGGGGCGTCTACGAGCAGTACTTC; CDR3 protein: CSAREGGVYEQYF
D gene: TRBD2; J gene: TRBJ2-7; V gene: TRBV24-1; clone size: .; CDR3 DNA: TGTGCCACCAGCCCTGGGACTAGCCGGCCCTACGAGCAGTACTTC; CDR3 protein: CATSPGTSRPYEQYF
D gene: .; J gene: TRBJ2-7; V gene: TRBV9; clone size: .; CDR3 DNA: TGTGCCAGCAGCGCGACAGCTAACTCCCACGAGCAGTACTTC; CDR3 protein: CASSATANSHEQYF
D gene: .; J gene: TRBJ2-2; V gene: TRBV7-6; clone size: .; CDR3 DNA: TGTGCCAGCAGCTTAGTGGGAGAGATGGGAACCGGGGAGCTGTTTTTT; CDR3 protein: CASSLVGEMGTGELFF
D gene: .; J gene: TRBJ2-1; V gene: TRBV5-6; clone size: .; CDR3 DNA: TGTGCCAGCAGCTGGTTCGGGAATGAGCAGTTCTTC; CDR3 protein: CASSWFGNEQFF
D gene: .; J gene: TRBJ2-1; V gene: TRBV29-1; clone size: once; CDR3 DNA: TGCAGCGTTGCTGTTGGACAGGGAGGGAATGAGCAGTTCTTC; CDR3 protein: CSVAVGQGGNEQFF
D gene: .; J gene: TRBJ2-7; V gene: TRBV14; clone size: .; CDR3 DNA: TGTGCCAGCAGCCAAGTCCAGTACAGAGCCGAGCAGTACTTC; CDR3 protein: CASSQVQYRAEQYF
D gene: TRBD1; J gene: TRBJ1-2; V gene: TRBV20-1; clone size: .; CDR3 DNA: TGCAGTGCTGGTGGGACAGGGAGAAACTATGGCTACACCTTC; CDR3 protein: CSAGGTGRNYGYTF
D gene: .; J gene: TRBJ2-3; V gene: TRBV12-3/TRBV12-4; clone size: .; CDR3 DNA: TGTGCCAGCAGTTTAGGGAAGAGCGCGGGCACAGATACGCAGTATTTT; CDR3 protein: CASSLGKSAGTDTQYF
D gene: TRBD2; J gene: TRBJ2-7; V gene: TRBV7-2; clone size: .; CDR3 DNA: TGTGCCAGCAGCTTAAACGCAGGGCGGGGGTACGAGCAGTACTTC; CDR3 protein: CASSLNAGRGYEQYF
D gene: .; J gene: TRBJ2-3; V gene: TRBV13; clone size: .; CDR3 DNA: TGTGCCAGCAGCTTAGAGGAATACAATACGCAGTATTTT; CDR3 protein: CASSLEEYNTQYF
D gene: .; J gene: TRBJ2-7; V gene: TRBV2; clone size: many; CDR3 DNA: TGTGCCAGCCATCAGGGAGGTTACGAGCAGTACTTC; CDR3 protein: CASHQGGYEQYF
D gene: TRBD1; J gene: TRBJ2-7; V gene: TRBV11-2; clone size: .; CDR3 DNA: TGTGCCAGCACGGACAGGGGTGCGCAGCAGTACTTC; CDR3 protein: CASTDRGAQQYF
D gene: TRBD1; J gene: TRBJ2-7; V gene: TRBV18; clone size: many; CDR3 DNA: TGTGCCAGCTCATATAAGGGACAGGCCGCCTACGAGCAGTACTTC; CDR3 protein: CASSYKGQAAYEQYF
D gene: .; J gene: TRBJ2-3; V gene: TRBV6-2/TRBV6-3; clone size: .; CDR3 DNA: TGTGCCAGCAGCCGACCGTTAACTAGCACAGATACGCAGTATTTT; CDR3 protein: CASSRPLTSTDTQYF
D gene: .; J gene: TRBJ2-3; V gene: TRBV7-2; clone size: .; CDR3 DNA: TGTGCCAGCAGCTTAGTAGGGCCAGGGGTATCAGATACGCAGTATTTT; CDR3 protein: CASSLVGPGVSDTQYF
D gene: TRBD1; J gene: TRBJ2-2; V gene: TRBV12-5; clone size: .; CDR3 DNA: TGTGCTAGTGGTTTGACCTGGGACAGGGGGAACACCGCGGAGCTGTTTTTT; CDR3 protein: CASGLTWDRGNTAELFF
D gene: .; J gene: TRBJ1-2; V gene: TRBV27; clone size: .; CDR3 DNA: TGTGCCAGCAGTGTATCGGCAAATAACTATGGCTACACCTTC; CDR3 protein: CASSVSANNYGYTF
D gene: .; J gene: TRBJ2-6; V gene: TRBV21-1; clone size: .; CDR3 DNA: TGTGCCAGCAGAGGCACAGGGGAAGGCTCTGGGGCCAACGTCCTGACTTTC; CDR3 protein: CASRGTGEGSGANVLTF
D gene: TRBD2; J gene: TRBJ2-3; V gene: TRBV27; clone size: many; CDR3 DNA: TGTGCCAGCAGTTTAGCCCATCGACTAGCGCTAGATACGCAGTATTTT; CDR3 protein: CASSLAHRLALDTQYF
D gene: TRBD2; J gene: TRBJ2-7; V gene: TRBV5-1; clone size: many; CDR3 DNA: TGCGCCAGCAGCTTGGCTCTAGCGGGAGTTGGGTACGAGCAGTACTTC; CDR3 protein: CASSLALAGVGYEQYF
D gene: .; J gene: TRBJ2-3; V gene: TRBV20-1; clone size: once; CDR3 DNA: TGCAGTGCTCACGACTTTGCAGCTAGCACAGATACGCAGTATTTT; CDR3 protein: CSAHDFAASTDTQYF
D gene: .; J gene: TRBJ1-5; V gene: TRBV30; clone size: .; CDR3 DNA: TGTGCCTGGAGTGGGGACTTCAATCAGCCCCAGCATTTT; CDR3 protein: CAWSGDFNQPQHF
D gene: .; J gene: TRBJ2-3; V gene: TRBV28; clone size: few; CDR3 DNA: TGTGCCAGCAGGCTGGACTACCCCGGGAAAGATACGCAGTATTTT; CDR3 protein: CASRLDYPGKDTQYF
D gene: .; J gene: TRBJ2-1; V gene: TRBV5-1; clone size: many; CDR3 DNA: TGCGCCAGCTTCTCGGCAGGGAGAAATGAGCAGTTCTTC; CDR3 protein: CASFSAGRNEQFF
D gene: TRBD1; J gene: TRBJ2-1; V gene: TRBV29-1; clone size: once; CDR3 DNA: TGCAGCGTTCTCCCGACAGGGGTTGTTCTAGCGTCTTATAATGAGCAGTTCTTC; CDR3 protein: CSVLPTGVVLASYNEQFF